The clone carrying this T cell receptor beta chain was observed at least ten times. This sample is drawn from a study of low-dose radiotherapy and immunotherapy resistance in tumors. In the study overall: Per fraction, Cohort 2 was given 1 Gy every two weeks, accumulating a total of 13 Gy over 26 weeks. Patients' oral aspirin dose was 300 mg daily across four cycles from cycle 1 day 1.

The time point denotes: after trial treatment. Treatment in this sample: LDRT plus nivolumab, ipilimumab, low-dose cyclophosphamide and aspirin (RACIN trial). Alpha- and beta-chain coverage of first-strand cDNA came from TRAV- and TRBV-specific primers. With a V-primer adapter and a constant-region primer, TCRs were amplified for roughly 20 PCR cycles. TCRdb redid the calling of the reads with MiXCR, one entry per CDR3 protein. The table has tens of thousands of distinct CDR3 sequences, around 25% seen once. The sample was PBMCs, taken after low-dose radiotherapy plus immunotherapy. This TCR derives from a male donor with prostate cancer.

This chain's CDR3 is CASSMTPTGRAFF. The CDR3 coding sequence is TGTGCCAGTAGTATGACGCCGACAGGACGAGCTTTCTTT. The chain joins TRBV19 to TRBJ1-1, with D maybe TRBD1 (6 bases). This CDR3 is built from 13 residues. V gave up 3 bases and J gave up 10 bases, with 15 bases separating them. CDR1 LNHDA and CDR2 SQIVND come from the germline V gene (reference sequence).